Below, 3 T cell receptor beta chains from the same sample are listed, as sequenced in a study of CD8 T cells in Susac syndrome. Random hexamers were used to reverse transcribe an amount of roughly 0.45 to 1 ug RNA. TCRdb processed the immunoSEQ multiplex PCR reads anew with MiXCR; each CDR3 protein has one entry. This table has more than 150,000 distinct CDR3 sequences, roughly 95% appearing once. Sequenced: CD4+ T cells from PBMCs. Receptors were obtained from a human donor with Susac syndrome.

This rearrangement joins TRBV9 to TRBJ2-1; the match to TRBD2 covers 11 bases. CDR1 is SGDLS, CDR2 YYNGEE, per germline. The CDR3 has 16 residues. The junction had 8 bases not matched to a gene; V was cut back by 4 bases and J by 5 bases. CDR3: CASSTRLAGPNNEQFF. CDR3 DNA: TGTGCCAGCAGCACCCGACTAGCGGGACCCAACAATGAGCAGTTCTTC.

This clonotype came up a few times. The rearrangement joins TRBV7-3 to TRBJ2-1, with TRBD2 identical over 10 bases. Germline values: CDR1 SGHTA, CDR2 FQGTGA. The CDR3 extends over 16 amino acids. V shed 0 bases, J shed 10 bases, and the junction held 9 bases outside the gene matches. In DNA, the CDR3 is TGTGCCAGCAGCTTAACGCCGTTGGTAGCGGGAGGCGAGCAGTTCTTC. Translating gives CASSLTPLVAGGEQFF.

The rearrangement joins TRBV5-4 to TRBJ2-1; no definite D call. The CDR3 is made up of 13 amino acids. The V gene lost 2 bases and the J gene lost 4 bases, with 7 bases spanning the gap. The V gene's germline CDR1 is SGHNT and CDR2 YYREEE (reference sequence). CDR3 residues: CASSLVSYNEQFF. Written as DNA, the CDR3 is TGTGCCAGCAGCTTAGTCTCTTACAATGAGCAGTTCTTC. Full variable domain (missing parts from reference TRBV5-4 and TRBJ2-1): ETGVTQSPTHLIKTRGQQVTLRCSSQSGHNTVSWYQQALGQGPQFIFQYYREEENGRGNFPPRFSGLQFPNYSSELNVNALELDDSALYLCASSLVSYNEQFFGPGTRLTVL.